Presented here are 24 T cell receptor beta chains from one specimen sequenced in a study of technical replicates of blood from a handful of donors. The protocol was immunoSEQ multiplex PCR, while the TCRdb copy is restricted to in-frame clones and leaves out a portion. The sample carries 65,000 to 95,000 clones, 95% to 98% recorded once. Sequenced: T cells isolated from PBMCs. These receptors all stem from a human donor in good health.

This rearrangement joins TRBV2 to TRBJ1-5; 7 bases fit TRBD1. Germline CDR1 SNHLY, CDR2 FYNNEI. V shed 6 bases, J shed 0 bases, and the junction held 5 bases outside the gene matches. The CDR3 totals 15 residues. Written as DNA, the CDR3 is TGTGCCAGCAGACTAGACAGGGCTAGCAATCAGCCCCAGCATTTT. Translated: CASRLDRASNQPQHF.

The genes are TRBV7-9 and TRBJ1-1; no reliable D call. Germline CDR1 and CDR2: SEHNR and FQNEAQ (reference sequence). This CDR3 has 14 amino acids. The V end lost 1 base, the J end lost 4 bases, and 10 bases lay between the germline ends. CDR3 loop: CASSLGSGGTEAFF. CDR3 DNA sequence: TGTGCCAGCAGCTTAGGGTCCGGAGGCACTGAAGCTTTCTTT.

The V gene is TRBV9, the J gene TRBJ2-1; perhaps TRBD1 as D (6 bases). Germline assignment: CDR1 SGDLS and CDR2 YYNGEE. This CDR3 has 15 residues. V dropped 5 bases and J dropped 12 bases, with 24 bases sitting between them. CDR3 coding DNA: TGTGCCAGCAGGGATACCAAGACACAGGGAGTGCGGCAGTTCTTC. This sequence encodes CASRDTKTQGVRQFF.

The gene calls are TRBV6-5 and TRBJ1-2; tentatively, D is TRBD1 (6 bases). Germline V gene data show CDR1 as MNHEY and CDR2 as SVGAGI. V was clipped by 6 bases and J by 7 bases, with 9 bases between them. CDR3 length equals 11 residues. In DNA, the CDR3 is TGTGCCAGCAGAACAGGGTCTGGCTACACCTTC. This sequence encodes CASRTGSGYTF.

The rearrangement uses TRBV5-1 and TRBJ2-7, with 8 bases aligning to TRBD1. The CDR3 covers 15 residues. Germline V gene sequence: CDR1 SGHRS, CDR2 YFSETQ. V trimming: 4 bases; J trimming: 5 bases; junction bases outside the gene matches: 11. Here the CDR3 reads CASSPVPGQENEQYF. The DNA of the CDR3 is TGCGCCAGCAGCCCTGTCCCGGGACAGGAAAACGAGCAGTACTTC.

This sequence joins TRBV5-8 and TRBJ2-2; D is uncertain. The CDR3 runs to 16 residues. CDR1 SGHTS and CDR2 YDEGEE come from the germline V gene. V dropped 4 bases and J dropped 1 base, with 14 bases sitting between them. DNA of the CDR3: TGTGCCAGCAGCCTGCCCTTTCGGAGGAACACCGGGGAGCTGTTTTTT. Translation gives CASSLPFRRNTGELFF.

V usage is TRBV7-2 and J usage is TRBJ2-7; 9 bases align to TRBD1. The ends lost 5 bases at V and 1 base at J; junction bases unmatched: 9. The CDR3 totals 16 residues. Germline V gives CDR1 SGHTA, CDR2 FQGNSA. The CDR3 protein is CASSTPDRGGSYEQYF. In DNA form, the CDR3 reads TGTGCCAGCAGCACTCCTGACAGGGGGGGATCCTACGAGCAGTACTTC.

This sequence joins TRBV28 and TRBJ1-4, with a weak D call TRBD1 (6 bases). Per the germline V gene, CDR1 is MDHEN and CDR2 is SYDVKM. V lost 6 bases to trimming and J lost 6 bases, with 14 bases between them. The CDR3 contains 14 residues. This CDR3 is CASREMGADEKLFF. In nucleotides, the CDR3 is TGTGCCAGCAGGGAAATGGGGGCAGATGAAAAACTGTTTTTT.

The gene calls are TRBV29-1 and TRBJ2-3; D uncertain. Germline CDR1 and CDR2: SQVTM and ANQGSEA. V dropped 3 bases and J dropped 5 bases, with 3 bases sitting between them. The length of the CDR3 is 10 residues. CDR3 DNA sequence: TGCAGCGTTGACGGAGATACGCAGTATTTT. It encodes CSVDGDTQYF.

The chain employs TRBV28 and TRBJ2-4, with 10 bases aligning to TRBD2. Germline trimming cut 3 bases from V and 6 bases from J; bases unmatched to any gene: 5. This CDR3 has 15 amino acids. Germline V gives CDR1 MDHEN, CDR2 SYDVKM. CDR3 in DNA: TGTGCCAGCAGTTTCTTTAGGACTAGCGGAAACATTCAGTACTTC. Encoded protein: CASSFFRTSGNIQYF.

This rearrangement joins TRBV6-4 to TRBJ2-1, with 9 bases matching TRBD2. The germline CDR1 and CDR2 sequences are MRHNA and SNTAGT. The CDR3 runs to 17 residues. The V segment lost 5 bases and the J segment 7 bases; nucleotides outside the gene matches: 15. DNA for the CDR3: TGTGCCAGCAGTCCCTCCGGACTAGCGCAACTAAGGAATGAGCAGTTCTTC. Amino acids: CASSPSGLAQLRNEQFF.

V usage is TRBV4-1 and J usage is TRBJ2-1, with D perhaps TRBD2 (6 bases). Germline V gives CDR1 MGHRA, CDR2 YSYEKL. This CDR3 has 16 amino acids. Trimming removed 0 bases from V and 5 bases from J, with 14 bases in between. The CDR3 DNA follows: TGCGCCAGCAGCCAAGATGGGGACTTGGGAAACAATGAGCAGTTCTTC. It encodes CASSQDGDLGNNEQFF.

This chain joins TRBV13 and TRBJ2-7; 9 nucleotides align to TRBD1. J gave up 2 bases and V 5 bases, and 7 bases lay outside the gene matches. Germline CDR1 is PRHDT and CDR2 is FYEKMQ (reference sequence). This CDR3 is built from 15 residues. Written as DNA, the CDR3 is TGTGCCAGCAGCACGCGAAGACAGGGGGCCTACGAGCAGTACTTC. This codes for CASSTRRQGAYEQYF.

V is TRBV11-2 and J is TRBJ1-2, with D hard to call. CDR1 SGHAT and CDR2 FQNNGV come from the germline V gene. With 1 base removed from V and 4 bases from J, the gap between germline ends came to 16 bases. The CDR3 covers 16 residues. The DNA of the CDR3 is TGTGCCAGCAGCTTAGTTGCCCGCTTACACGCCTATGGCTACACCTTC. This sequence encodes CASSLVARLHAYGYTF.

This clone was recorded only once. The genes are TRBV6-5 and TRBJ2-3; possibly TRBD2 for D (6 bases). V was trimmed by 0 bases and J by 2 bases, leaving 12 bases between them. The CDR3 length is 16 residues. CDR1 is MNHEY and CDR2 is SVGAGI in the germline V gene. CDR3 DNA: TGTGCCAGCAGTTACTCGTGGACTACTCTCACAGATACGCAGTATTTT. Residues: CASSYSWTTLTDTQYF.

The V call is TRBV2, the J call TRBJ1-2, with TRBD1 matching 8 bases. The V gene end was trimmed by 5 bases and the J gene end by 3 bases; junction bases not matched to a gene: 5. In germline, CDR1 is SNHLY, CDR2 FYNNEI. CDR3 length: 14 residues. The CDR3 DNA reads TGTGCCAGCAGTATCCTGACAGGGGACTATGGCTACACCTTC. It translates to CASSILTGDYGYTF.

The V call is TRBV4-1, the J call TRBJ2-5; 15 nucleotides agree with TRBD2. The germline V gene has CDR1 MGHRA and CDR2 YSYEKL. Unmatched junction bases numbered 4, after V lost 3 bases and J lost 2 bases. The CDR3 is made up of 17 amino acids. The CDR3: CASSHGLAGGGQETQYF. In DNA, the CDR3 is TGCGCCAGCAGCCACGGACTAGCGGGAGGGGGGCAAGAGACCCAGTACTTC.

The chain combines TRBV28 with TRBJ2-5, with TRBD2 identical over 7 bases. J gave up 2 bases and V 3 bases, and 15 bases lay outside the gene matches. Per germline, CDR1 MDHEN and CDR2 SYDVKM. The CDR3 is made up of 18 amino acids. In DNA form, the CDR3 reads TGTGCCAGCAGTTTTTTTTTGCCCATGGCGGGGGATCAAGAGACCCAGTACTTC. Translation gives CASSFFLPMAGDQETQYF.

Notes on this clone: The sample has other DNA sequences that encode this CDR3 too. The rearrangement links TRBV5-1 to TRBJ1-1; 8 bases align to TRBD1. Germline V lookup: CDR1 SGHRS, CDR2 YFSETQ. V lost 4 bases to trimming and J lost 1 base; unmatched junction nucleotides: 3. CDR3 length: 14 amino acids. The CDR3 DNA is TGCGCCAGCAGCCCGGACAGGGCGAACACTGAAGCTTTCTTT. It yields the protein CASSPDRANTEAFF.

In its sample, this clone was seen once. This sequence joins TRBV12-5 and TRBJ2-6; 8 positions match TRBD1. The V and J ends lost 0 bases and 2 bases, in that order; junction bases with no gene match: 6. Germline-derived CDR1 and CDR2 are LGHNT and FRNRAP. This CDR3 has 18 residues. CDR3 sequence (DNA): TGTGCTAGTGGTTTGGTAGGGTTCAGGGGGCCTGGGGCCAACGTCCTGACTTTC. Protein: CASGLVGFRGPGANVLTF.

The chain has TRBV9 and TRBJ2-7; the D gene is possibly TRBD1 (5 bases). Trimming left V 0 bases short and J 4 bases short, with 11 bases between. CDR3 length equals 14 residues. The germline gives CDR1 SGDLS, CDR2 YYNGEE. CDR3 coding DNA: TGTGCCAGCAGCGTAGGGGGCCTCGTTTACGAGCAGTACTTC. It yields the protein CASSVGGLVYEQYF.

The chain combines TRBV5-1 with TRBJ1-1; no clear D. Germline V gives CDR1 SGHRS, CDR2 YFSETQ. The V and J ends lost 0 bases and 1 base respectively, with 10 bases between them. The length of the CDR3 is 15 residues. CDR3 protein: CASSLDLRTNTEAFF. In DNA, the CDR3 is TGCGCCAGCAGCTTGGACCTAAGAACGAACACTGAAGCTTTCTTT.

The chain recombines TRBV4-1 with TRBJ1-1; weak D call: TRBD1 (5 bases). The germline V and J ends were trimmed by 1 base and 9 bases, with 15 bases remaining between them. Germline loops: CDR1 MGHRA, CDR2 YSYEKL. The CDR3 length is 14 residues. The CDR3 protein is CASSQVLWGVQAFF. CDR3 sequence (DNA): TGCGCCAGCAGCCAAGTACTTTGGGGGGTCCAAGCTTTCTTT.

The genes are TRBV5-1 and TRBJ2-5; no firm D call. Germline CDR1 and CDR2: SGHRS and YFSETQ. This CDR3 region has 13 residues. The V and J ends lost 4 bases and 4 bases respectively, with 11 bases between them. CDR3 region: CASSLIGGETQYF. The CDR3 DNA sequence: TGCGCCAGCAGCCTCATTGGCGGAGAGACCCAGTACTTC. Combining the CDR3 with reference TRBV5-1 and TRBJ2-5 gives the whole variable domain KAGVTQTPRYLIKTRGQQVTLSCSPISGHRSVSWYQQTPGQGLQFLFEYFSETQRNKGNFPGRFSGRQFSNSRSEMNVSTLELGDSALYLCASSLIGGETQYFGPGTRLLVL.